This is a list of T cell receptor beta chains from one sample in a study of OX40 agonist ivuxolimab in advanced cancers. Measured with immunoSEQ multiplex PCR; TCRdb has only the in-frame clones, and not every one. The profile covers 50,000 to 75,000 clones, with about 85% appearing a single time and about 1.2% taken by the ten largest. Material: CD4+ or CD8+ T cells sorted from blood, obtained in a trial of the OX40 agonist ivuxolimab. Receptors originate from an adult with an advanced solid tumor such as melanoma, head and neck, liver or kidney cancer. Each CDR3 is given with its conserved first and last residue. A D gene is named only where the DNA matches it firmly. A row's size may be missing; if present it is once, few, many or a size class.

size: -
D: -
J: TRBJ2-6
V: TRBV4-1
DNA: TGCGCCAGCAGCCAACCTAGTTCCTCTGGGGCCAACGTCCTGACTTTC
CDR3: CASSQPSSSGANVLTF

size: -
D: -
J: TRBJ1-3
V: TRBV19
DNA: TGTGCCAGTAGTATGGGCACCTCTGGAAACACCATATATTTT
CDR3: CASSMGTSGNTIYF

size: -
D: -
J: TRBJ1-2
V: TRBV27
DNA: TGTGCCAGCAACCTCCGAGTAGGCTACACCTTC
CDR3: CASNLRVGYTF

size: -
D: -
J: TRBJ1-1
V: TRBV7-8
DNA: TGTGCCAGCAGCCCCCGGGATTGGCTGAACACTGAAGCTTTCTTT
CDR3: CASSPRDWLNTEAFF

size: -
D: -
J: TRBJ2-2
V: TRBV5-4
DNA: TGTGCCAGCACACCCGGGACGGCGAACACCGGGGAGCTGTTTTTT
CDR3: CASTPGTANTGELFF

size: -
D: -
J: TRBJ1-2
V: TRBV15
DNA: TGTGCCACCAGCAGAGGGGAGGCCTTTGGCTACACCTTC
CDR3: CATSRGEAFGYTF

size: -
D: TRBD1
J: TRBJ2-1
V: TRBV18
DNA: TGTGCCAGCTCACCGGGACAGAGCTACAATGAGCAGTTCTTC
CDR3: CASSPGQSYNEQFF

size: -
D: -
J: TRBJ2-3
V: TRBV5-1
DNA: TGCGCCAGCAGCTTAAAGGGGACAGATACGCAGTATTTT
CDR3: CASSLKGTDTQYF

size: -
D: TRBD2
J: TRBJ2-7
V: TRBV5-4
DNA: TGTGCCAGCAGCTTGGCTGGCGGGGGGGCCTACGAGCAGTACTTC
CDR3: CASSLAGGGAYEQYF

size: -
D: TRBD1
J: TRBJ1-2
V: TRBV29-1
DNA: TGCAGCGTTGGTGGCAGGGGGCCCTATGGCTACACCTTC
CDR3: CSVGGRGPYGYTF

size: -
D: -
J: TRBJ1-2
V: TRBV14
DNA: TGTGCCAGCAGCCAAGCCCAGGGAACGAACTATGGCTACACCTTC
CDR3: CASSQAQGTNYGYTF

size: -
D: TRBD1
J: TRBJ1-2
V: TRBV11-2
DNA: TGTGCCAGCAGCTTAAACAGGGGGCAGTATGGCTACACCTTC
CDR3: CASSLNRGQYGYTF

size: -
D: TRBD1
J: TRBJ1-1
V: TRBV7-9
DNA: TGTGCCAGCAGCTTAGCGGGACAGGTGTTACGGGAAGCTTTCTTT
CDR3: CASSLAGQVLREAFF

size: -
D: TRBD2
J: TRBJ2-5
V: TRBV11-1
DNA: TGTGCCAGCAGCTTGCTAGCGGGGGGCCCCCAGGGGGAGTCCCAGTACTTC
CDR3: CASSLLAGGPQGESQYF

size: -
D: TRBD2
J: TRBJ2-7
V: TRBV19
DNA: TGTGCCAGTAGTTCCTCTAGCGGAGTTGAGCAGTACTTC
CDR3: CASSSSSGVEQYF

size: -
D: -
J: TRBJ2-5
V: TRBV19
DNA: TGTGCCAGTAGTATAGACCCTCGTGGGAACCAGTACTTC
CDR3: CASSIDPRGNQYF

size: -
D: TRBD1
J: TRBJ1-4
V: TRBV7-9
DNA: TGTGCCAGCAGCAGCAGGGGGCGCGGAGAAAAACTGTTTTTT
CDR3: CASSSRGRGEKLFF

size: -
D: TRBD2
J: TRBJ2-3
V: TRBV9
DNA: TGTGCCAGCAGCTCCCGCTCGGGGGGAGATACGCAGTATTTT
CDR3: CASSSRSGGDTQYF

size: -
D: -
J: TRBJ1-4
V: TRBV18
DNA: TGTGCCAGCTCACCAGGGGTCCGGACAGTTCTTGAAAAACTGTTTTTT
CDR3: CASSPGVRTVLEKLFF

size: -
D: -
J: TRBJ1-5
V: TRBV6-5
DNA: TGTGCCAGCAGCCCCCGGCGGGATGGGCAGCCCCAGCATTTT
CDR3: CASSPRRDGQPQHF

size: few
D: TRBD1
J: TRBJ1-2
V: TRBV18
DNA: TGTGCCAGCTCACCCGACAGGGGAAGTGGCTACACCTTC
CDR3: CASSPDRGSGYTF

size: -
D: -
J: TRBJ2-1
V: TRBV10-3
DNA: TGTGCCATCAGTGAGTCAGGGAGGCTCCTCAATGAGCAGTTCTTC
CDR3: CAISESGRLLNEQFF

size: -
D: -
J: TRBJ1-1
V: TRBV7-9
DNA: TGTGCCAGCAGCGCCCGTAGGGGGACTGAAGCTTTCTTT
CDR3: CASSARRGTEAFF

size: -
D: -
J: TRBJ1-3
V: TRBV14
DNA: TGTGCCAGCAGCCAGGGGGCCGCAAACACCATATATTTT
CDR3: CASSQGAANTIYF

size: -
D: -
J: TRBJ1-2
V: TRBV19
DNA: TGTGCCAGTTACCGGGACGGAGTCTATGGCTACACCTTC
CDR3: CASYRDGVYGYTF

size: -
D: -
J: TRBJ1-4
V: TRBV5-1
DNA: TGCGCCAGCAGCGGGATACAGGGTGATGAAAAACTGTTTTTT
CDR3: CASSGIQGDEKLFF

size: -
D: -
J: TRBJ1-1
V: TRBV6-5
DNA: TGTGCCAGCAGTTACGGCCAGAACACTGAAGCTTTCTTT
CDR3: CASSYGQNTEAFF

size: -
D: -
J: TRBJ1-2
V: TRBV7-3
DNA: TGTGCCAGCAGTCCTGGGCCGGAGCTCAACTATGGCTACACCTTC
CDR3: CASSPGPELNYGYTF

size: -
D: -
J: TRBJ1-4
V: TRBV11-2
DNA: TGTGCCAGCAGCTTAATTTCAGGGAGACTGTTTTTT
CDR3: CASSLISGRLFF

size: -
D: -
J: TRBJ2-1
V: TRBV19
DNA: TGTGCCAGTAGTATCGCCGGACTTAGGGATGAGCAGTTCTTC
CDR3: CASSIAGLRDEQFF

size: -
D: -
J: TRBJ2-7
V: TRBV7-2
DNA: TGTGCCAGCAGCTTACTAGGTATGCTGCAGTACTTC
CDR3: CASSLLGMLQYF

size: -
D: -
J: TRBJ2-2
V: TRBV5-1
DNA: TGCGCCAGCAAACCAAACGTATGGCGGTGGACCGGGGAGCTGTTTTTT
CDR3: CASKPNVWRWTGELFF

size: few
D: TRBD1
J: TRBJ2-1
V: TRBV5-1
DNA: TGCGCCAGCAGAGACAGGGAATACAATGAGCAGTTCTTC
CDR3: CASRDREYNEQFF

size: -
D: -
J: TRBJ2-6
V: TRBV6-5
DNA: TGTGCCAGCAGTTACGGACGGAGCTCTGGGGCCAACGTCCTGACTTTC
CDR3: CASSYGRSSGANVLTF

size: -
D: TRBD1
J: TRBJ1-1
V: TRBV18
DNA: TGTGCCAGCTCACCAACCCTCTGGGGACAGGGTAACACTGAAGCTTTCTTT
CDR3: CASSPTLWGQGNTEAFF

size: -
D: -
J: TRBJ2-7
V: TRBV13
DNA: TGTGCCAGCAGCTTAAAGACAGACCCCTACGAGCAGTACTTC
CDR3: CASSLKTDPYEQYF

size: -
D: TRBD1
J: TRBJ1-1
V: TRBV7-2
DNA: TGTGCCAGCAGCCAGCGACAGGGACGGAACACTGAAGCTTTCTTT
CDR3: CASSQRQGRNTEAFF

size: -
D: -
J: TRBJ2-7
V: TRBV5-1
DNA: TGCGCCAGCAGCTCCCTCGACTCGACCCAGCAGTACTTC
CDR3: CASSSLDSTQQYF

size: -
D: TRBD1
J: TRBJ2-7
V: TRBV5-4
DNA: TGTGCCAGCAGCTTGAAAGACAGGGGGCTCACCTACGAGCAGTACTTC
CDR3: CASSLKDRGLTYEQYF

size: -
D: -
J: TRBJ1-1
V: TRBV7-8
DNA: TGTGCCAGCAGCCCTAGGACCGAAGGCGTCATCGCTTTCTTT
CDR3: CASSPRTEGVIAFF

size: -
D: -
J: TRBJ1-4
V: TRBV6-5
DNA: TGTGCCAGCAGCCGACGGAGAGCAACTAATGAAAAACTGTTTTTT
CDR3: CASSRRRATNEKLFF

size: once
D: -
J: TRBJ2-5
V: TRBV5-4
DNA: TGTGCCAGCAGATTTGATCAGGGCCCCCAAGAGACCCAGTACTTC
CDR3: CASRFDQGPQETQYF

size: -
D: -
J: TRBJ1-2
V: TRBV18
DNA: TGTGCCAGCTCACCACGAGGGACCAATTCGAATGGCTACACCTTC
CDR3: CASSPRGTNSNGYTF

size: -
D: -
J: TRBJ2-7
V: TRBV18
DNA: TGTGCCAGCTCTCCCTCCCCCTCAGGGAATGGCTACGAGCAGTACTTC
CDR3: CASSPSPSGNGYEQYF

size: -
D: -
J: TRBJ2-7
V: TRBV5-4
DNA: TGTGCCAGCAGCTTAAGATGGAGCTCCTACGAGCAGTACTTC
CDR3: CASSLRWSSYEQYF

size: -
D: TRBD1
J: TRBJ1-5
V: TRBV10-2
DNA: TGCGCCAGCAAAACCGGGACAGGGAATCAGCCCCAGCATTTT
CDR3: CASKTGTGNQPQHF

size: -
D: TRBD2
J: TRBJ2-1
V: TRBV5-1
DNA: TGCGCCAGCAGCCCTGGGACTAGCGGGGGGCCATACAATGAGCAGTTCTTC
CDR3: CASSPGTSGGPYNEQFF

size: -
D: TRBD2
J: TRBJ2-3
V: TRBV27
DNA: TGTGCCAGCAGTTTGCCCGGAACTAGCGGGGGAACAGATACGCAGTATTTT
CDR3: CASSLPGTSGGTDTQYF

size: -
D: TRBD1
J: TRBJ2-3
V: TRBV2
DNA: TGTGCCAGCATTAGACAGGGGGCTAGCACAGATACGCAGTATTTT
CDR3: CASIRQGASTDTQYF

size: -
D: -
J: TRBJ2-5
V: TRBV5-1
DNA: TGCGCCAGCAGCTTGGCCCAAGAGACCCAGTACTTC
CDR3: CASSLAQETQYF

size: -
D: -
J: TRBJ1-5
V: TRBV4-1
DNA: TGCGCCAGCAGCCAAGATAGGCAGGGAAGGACCGGTAATCAGCCCCAGCATTTT
CDR3: CASSQDRQGRTGNQPQHF

size: few
D: -
J: TRBJ1-1
V: TRBV9
DNA: TGTGCCAGCAGCGTAGACAGTAACACTGAAGCTTTCTTT
CDR3: CASSVDSNTEAFF

size: -
D: -
J: TRBJ1-2
V: TRBV5-5
DNA: TGTGCCAGCAGCCCTCAACAGGGTTTAAGAGGCTACACCTTC
CDR3: CASSPQQGLRGYTF

size: -
D: -
J: TRBJ1-3
V: TRBV27
DNA: TGTGCCAGCTCCCGTCGGGGTGGGAACACCATATATTTT
CDR3: CASSRRGGNTIYF

size: -
D: TRBD2
J: TRBJ2-5
V: TRBV5-1
DNA: TGCGCCAGCAGCACCCCGGGACTAGCGGGGGGCCTTGAGACCCAGTACTTC
CDR3: CASSTPGLAGGLETQYF